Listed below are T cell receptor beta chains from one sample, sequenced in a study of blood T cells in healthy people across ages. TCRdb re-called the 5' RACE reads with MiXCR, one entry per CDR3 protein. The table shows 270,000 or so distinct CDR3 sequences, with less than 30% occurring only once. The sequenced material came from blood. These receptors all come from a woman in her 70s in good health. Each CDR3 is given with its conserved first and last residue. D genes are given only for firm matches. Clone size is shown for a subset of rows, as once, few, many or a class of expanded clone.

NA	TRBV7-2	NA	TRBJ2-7	TGTGCCAGCAGTTCCTGGACTGGACAGATCTACGAGCAGTACTTC	CASSSWTGQIYEQYF
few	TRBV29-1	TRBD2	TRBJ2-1	TGCAGCTTGGTAGCGGGAGCCCTCAATGATGAGCAGTTCTTC	CSLVAGALNDEQFF
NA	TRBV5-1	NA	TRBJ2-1	TGCGCCAGCAGCTTGGTAGGGAGTTCGGACAATGAGCAGTTCTTC	CASSLVGSSDNEQFF
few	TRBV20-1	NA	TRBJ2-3	TGCAGTGCCTCCCTCAGTGGGGACGGGGCAGATACGCAGTATTTT	CSASLSGDGADTQYF
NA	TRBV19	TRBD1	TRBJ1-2	TGTGCCAGTAGTCATGGGACAGCTAACAACTATGGCTACACCTTC	CASSHGTANNYGYTF
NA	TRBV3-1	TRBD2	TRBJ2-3	TGTGCCAGCAGCCCACCTAGCGGGAGAAGCACAGATACGCAGTATTTT	CASSPPSGRSTDTQYF
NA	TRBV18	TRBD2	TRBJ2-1	TGTGCCAGCTCACCTGGGACTAGCGGGAACAATGAGCAGTTCTTC	CASSPGTSGNNEQFF
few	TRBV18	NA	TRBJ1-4	TGTGCCAGCTCACCTAATCGTGGGGGAGGAGATGAAAAACTGTTTTTT	CASSPNRGGGDEKLFF
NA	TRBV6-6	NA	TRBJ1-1	TGTGCCAGCAGTACTCCCCCTGGGAAATCGAACACTGAAGCTTTCTTT	CASSTPPGKSNTEAFF
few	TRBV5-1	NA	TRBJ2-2	TGCGCCAGCAGCTTGGTGGAGGGAAACACCGGGGAGCTGTTTTTT	CASSLVEGNTGELFF
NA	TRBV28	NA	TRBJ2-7	TGTGCCAGCCACGGTGAGGGGGGTCGGTACTTC	CASHGEGGRYF
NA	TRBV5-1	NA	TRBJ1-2	TGCGCCAGCAGCTTGAGTACTAACTATGGCTACACCTTC	CASSLSTNYGYTF
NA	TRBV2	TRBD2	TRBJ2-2	TGTGCCAGCACCAAAAGCGGGGCCCGAACCGGGGAGCTGTTTTTT	CASTKSGARTGELFF
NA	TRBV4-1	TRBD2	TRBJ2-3	TGCGCCAGCAGCCAATACGGACTAGCGGGAGTTTCAGATACGCAGTATTTT	CASSQYGLAGVSDTQYF
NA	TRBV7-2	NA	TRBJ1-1	TGTGCCAGCAGCTTTGCAGGGAGCAGTGAGGCTTTCTTT	CASSFAGSSEAFF
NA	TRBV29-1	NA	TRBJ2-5	TGCAGCCTATTAGGACCCCAAGAGACCCAGTACTTC	CSLLGPQETQYF
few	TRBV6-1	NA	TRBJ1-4	TGTGCCAGCAGTGAACGTTTTAGGGTTGGTGAAAAACTGTTTTTT	CASSERFRVGEKLFF
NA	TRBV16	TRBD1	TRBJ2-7	TGTGCCAGCAGCCAATCTGGGACAGGGGATGGGGAGCAGTACTTC	CASSQSGTGDGEQYF